These 22 T cell receptor beta chains were sequenced from one sample in a study of a mutant IDH1 vaccine in newly diagnosed glioma. The table came from immunoSEQ multiplex PCR; TCRdb's copy has only in-frame clones and leaves some out. The table has 50,000 to 65,000 clones, 60% to 85% seen once. Time point given: baseline, week 1 (first vaccination visit). Treatment given: pre-vaccination baseline after standard-of-care therapy. The specimen comprised PBMCs, sampled from a glioma patient treated with radiotherapy, temozolomide or both. The receptors shown here come from a woman aged 40 to 55 with glioma.

This sequence joins TRBV6-6 and TRBJ1-5; the D is unclear. Germline CDR1 and CDR2: MNHNY and SVGAGI (reference sequence). This CDR3 is built from 12 residues. V was cut by 3 bases and J by 9 bases, with 9 bases left in between. CDR3 amino acids: CASSYSLLPQHF. CDR3 nucleotide sequence: TGTGCCAGCAGTTATAGTCTCTTGCCCCAGCATTTT.

The chain joins TRBV2 to TRBJ2-5; possible D gene TRBD2, 5 bases. The CDR3 has 12 amino acids. The germline V gene has CDR1 SNHLY and CDR2 FYNNEI. The germline V and J ends were trimmed by 6 bases and 4 bases, with 9 bases remaining between them. CDR3 sequence: CASRWETETQYF. CDR3 DNA sequence: TGTGCCAGCAGGTGGGAGACAGAGACCCAGTACTTC.

This clone has a single count. This sequence joins TRBV7-2 and TRBJ2-1; D uncertain. In germline, CDR1 is SGHTA, CDR2 FQGNSA. The CDR3 consists of 14 residues. Trimming cost V 2 bases and J 3 bases, with 8 bases left between them. The DNA for the CDR3 is TGTGCCAGCAGCTTAAGATTGATCTACAATGAGCAGTTCTTC. Amino acid sequence: CASSLRLIYNEQFF.

This clone occurred a few times. The chain links TRBV5-1 to TRBJ1-1, with TRBD1 as a possible D gene (5 bases). The CDR3 is 14 amino acids. From germline, CDR1 is SGHRS and CDR2 YFSETQ. V gave up 0 bases and J gave up 5 bases, with 11 bases separating them. CDR3 protein: CASSLAAGRTEAFF. CDR3 in DNA: TGCGCCAGCAGCTTGGCTGCAGGGAGAACTGAAGCTTTCTTT.

This clone was seen a single time. V usage is TRBV6-6 and J usage is TRBJ1-2; D uncertain. V lost 6 bases to trimming and J lost 7 bases, with 9 bases between them. Germline assignment: CDR1 MNHNY and CDR2 SVGAGI (reference sequence). The CDR3 runs 11 residues. DNA for the CDR3: TGTGCCAGCAGATATGACGGTGGCTACACCTTC. It is translated as CASRYDGGYTF.

This clone was picked up one time. The chain combines TRBV7-9 with TRBJ2-5; possibly TRBD1 or TRBD2 for D (6 bases each). This CDR3 contains 15 residues. Germline CDR1 is SEHNR and CDR2 is FQNEAQ (reference sequence). V lost 1 base, J lost 5 bases, and 14 bases lay in between. CDR3 amino acids: CASSLVAGGKETQYF. In DNA, the CDR3 is TGTGCCAGCAGCTTAGTAGCCGGGGGCAAGGAGACCCAGTACTTC.

Here the CDR3 reads CASSARTGDNSPLHF. The DNA of the CDR3 is TGTGCCAGCAGCGCCAGGACAGGGGATAATTCACCCCTCCACTTT. The chain has TRBV7-2 and TRBJ1-6; TRBD1 matches at 9 bases. CDR3 length: 15 amino acids. V was clipped by 5 bases and J by 5 bases; unmatched bases: 4. The V gene's germline CDR1 is SGHTA and CDR2 FQGNSA.

DNA of the CDR3: TGCAGCGTTGAACCAATGACAGGCTCTGGAAACACCATATATTTT. It encodes CSVEPMTGSGNTIYF. J is TRBJ1-3 and V is TRBV29-1; the D gene is possibly TRBD1 (6 bases). Per germline, CDR1 SQVTM and CDR2 ANQGSEA. Trimming took 2 bases from V and 0 from J, leaving 11 bases between them. This CDR3 has 15 residues.

The CDR3, as DNA: TGCAGCGTTGAAGATAGGATCACTGAAGCTTTCTTT. The encoded protein is CSVEDRITEAFF. The chain links TRBV29-1 to TRBJ1-1; D call uncertain. Germline V gene data show CDR1 as SQVTM and CDR2 as ANQGSEA. V lost 0 bases and J 4 bases, leaving 6 bases between the germline ends. The length of the CDR3 is 12 residues.

The genes are TRBV30 and TRBJ1-2; no reliable D call. The CDR3 is 14 amino acids. V lost 0 bases and J 8 bases, leaving 16 bases between the germline ends. Germline CDR1 and CDR2: GTSNPN and SVGIG (reference sequence). The CDR3 reads CAWSVEVRTIGYTF. The CDR3 nucleotides are TGTGCCTGGAGTGTAGAGGTCCGTACTATCGGCTACACCTTC.

This sequence joins TRBV14 and TRBJ2-3; D uncertain. Germline V gene data show CDR1 as SGHDN and CDR2 as FVKESK. Deletions cut 2 bases from V and 2 bases from J, with 5 bases between. The CDR3 covers 13 residues. CDR3 region: CASSQKNTDTQYF. As DNA, the CDR3 is TGTGCCAGCAGCCAAAAGAACACAGATACGCAGTATTTT.

The chain couples TRBV14 to TRBJ1-2; D possibly corresponds to TRBD1 (5 bases). The CDR3 is 15 amino acids. The V gene lost 4 bases and the J gene lost 4 bases, with 16 bases spanning the gap. Germline loops: CDR1 SGHDN, CDR2 FVKESK. CDR3: CASSRRGERGYGYTF. In nucleotides, the CDR3 is TGTGCCAGCAGCCGCCGAGGGGAAAGGGGCTATGGCTACACCTTC.

The chain has TRBV2 and TRBJ2-7; tentative D call: TRBD1 (6 bases). The CDR3 runs 13 residues. Germline lookup yields CDR1 SNHLY and CDR2 FYNNEI. V gave up 9 bases and J gave up 6 bases, with 18 bases separating them. CDR3 in DNA: TGTGCCAGGGGGCAACAGGGTGCGGGCGAGCAGTACTTC. Its protein product is CARGQQGAGEQYF. The whole variable domain, remainder taken from reference TRBV2 and TRBJ2-7, is EPEVTQTPSHQVTQMGQEVILRCVPISNHLYFYWYRQILGQKVEFLVSFYNNEISEKSEIFDDQFSVERPDGSNFTLKIRSTKLEDSAMYFCARGQQGAGEQYFGPGTRLTVT.

V usage is TRBV2 and J usage is TRBJ1-2; D uncertain. Germline assignment: CDR1 SNHLY and CDR2 FYNNEI. The CDR3 consists of 12 residues. Between the trimmed V and J ends, which lost 5 bases and 8 bases, there was a span of 12 bases. The CDR3 loop reads CASSPSQIGYTF. Written as DNA, the CDR3 is TGTGCCAGCAGTCCCAGCCAAATAGGCTACACCTTC. The variable domain in full, with the rest retrieved from reference TRBV2 and TRBJ1-2, is EPEVTQTPSHQVTQMGQEVILRCVPISNHLYFYWYRQILGQKVEFLVSFYNNEISEKSEIFDDQFSVERPDGSNFTLKIRSTKLEDSAMYFCASSPSQIGYTFGSGTRLTVV.

This chain links TRBV6-5 with TRBJ2-7; the D call may be TRBD1 or TRBD2 (5 bases each). The CDR3 sequence is 16 residues long. CDR1 MNHEY and CDR2 SVGAGI come from the germline V gene. V dropped 2 bases and J dropped 2 bases, with 16 bases sitting between them. The CDR3: CASSYGSGKGPYEQYF. The DNA for the CDR3 is TGTGCCAGCAGTTACGGGTCGGGGAAGGGGCCCTACGAGCAGTACTTC.

The J gene is TRBJ2-5, the V gene TRBV5-1, with D unresolved. Germline V gene sequence: CDR1 SGHRS, CDR2 YFSETQ. V was cut by 7 bases and J by 3 bases, with 16 bases left in between. The CDR3 runs 14 residues. DNA of the CDR3: TGCGCCAGCGCGCACAGCGCCCGAGAAGAGACCCAGTACTTC. The encoded protein is CASAHSAREETQYF.

This rearrangement joins TRBV5-8 to TRBJ2-1; D unresolved. CDR1 is SGHTS, CDR2 YDEGEE, per germline. The CDR3 is made up of 14 amino acids. Trimming pared 1 base from V and 6 bases from J, leaving 11 bases between. The DNA of the CDR3 is TGTGCCAGCAGCTTGAGGGTCTTACTCAATGAGCAGTTCTTC. This sequence encodes CASSLRVLLNEQFF.

This clone occurred a few times. The chain carries TRBV30 and TRBJ1-5, with D possibly being TRBD1 (5 bases). The CDR3 is 11 amino acids. The V gene lost 2 bases and the J gene lost 9 bases, with 8 bases spanning the gap. Germline assignment: CDR1 GTSNPN and CDR2 SVGIG (reference sequence). CDR3 sequence reads: CAWSTTGPQHF. CDR3 nucleotides: TGTGCCTGGAGTACCACAGGGCCCCAGCATTTT.

This clone was observed a handful of times. The V gene is TRBV5-6, the J gene TRBJ1-1; D is unclear. Germline CDR1 SGHDT, CDR2 YYEEEE. Deletions cut 0 bases from V and 8 bases from J, with 8 bases between. This CDR3 contains 12 residues. CDR3 coding DNA: TGTGCCAGCAGCTTGGGAGATATAGAAGCTTTCTTT. Protein sequence: CASSLGDIEAFF.

The chain employs TRBV19 and TRBJ2-6; D gene unclear. The CDR3 sequence is 16 residues long. V dropped 7 bases and J dropped 2 bases, with 15 bases sitting between them. Germline V gene lookup returns CDR1 LNHDA and CDR2 SQIVND (reference sequence). CDR3 nucleotides: TGTGCCAGTAACCCCATCGGTGGAGCTGGGGCCAACGTCCTGACTTTC. The encoded protein is CASNPIGGAGANVLTF. Complete variable domain (other parts from reference TRBV19 and TRBJ2-6): DGGITQSPKYLFRKEGQNVTLSCEQNLNHDAMYWYRQDPGQGLRLIYYSQIVNDFQKGDIAEGYSVSREKKESFPLTVTSAQKNPTAFYLCASNPIGGAGANVLTFGAGSRLTVL.

The chain recombines TRBV10-2 with TRBJ1-6; a weak D match, TRBD1 (6 bases). The CDR3 extends over 15 amino acids. Germline V gene sequence: CDR1 WSHSY, CDR2 SAAADI. Trimming shortened V by 6 bases and J by 7 bases, and 16 bases separated the two germline ends. The CDR3 protein is CASSALDRKNSPLHF. The DNA of the CDR3 is TGCGCCAGCAGCGCCTTGGACAGAAAAAATTCACCCCTCCACTTT.

This chain uses TRBV6-6 with TRBJ1-2; D uncertain. Trimming left V 1 base short and J 7 bases short, with 13 bases between. The CDR3 length is 14 residues. From germline, CDR1 is MNHNY and CDR2 SVGAGI (reference sequence). CDR3 DNA sequence: TGTGCCAGCAGTTACTTCGAATCCGTGGGTGGCTACACCTTC. This gives the protein CASSYFESVGGYTF.